This T cell receptor (beta chain) comes out of a study of T cell responses to AZD1222 COVID-19 vaccine. Study-wide results and caveats: Among AZD1222 vaccinees, only six were seropositive at baseline. The donors showed a predominance of white British ancestry and of females, with possible underestimation of clonal diversity. Reports say nearly half of spike-specific TCRs go after unmutated variant regions. With two AZD1222 doses given, Spike-specific TCR breadth and depth both rose.

Details on this clone: Its target is not known. It is likely a read error, because the conserved phenylalanine at the end of the CDR3 is missing. No DNA is shown, since the ends of the CDR3 on it are uncertain; the CDR3 is the one TCRdb lists.

Libraries were prepared by immunoSEQ multiplex PCR; TCRdb keeps only in-frame clonotypes and omits some of them. The repertoire consists of about 140,000 clones, with just over 90% occurring once and the leading ten covering more than 0.8%. A total of 11 residues make up the CDR3, ends included. Germline CDR1 SNHLY, CDR2 FYNNEI. Sequences were derived from peripheral blood, sampled on day 0 of MenACWY control vaccination. The clonotype comes from an adult in good health. The V and J genes are TRBV2 and TRBJ1-2. Here the CDR3 reads CASSEGGSPAC.